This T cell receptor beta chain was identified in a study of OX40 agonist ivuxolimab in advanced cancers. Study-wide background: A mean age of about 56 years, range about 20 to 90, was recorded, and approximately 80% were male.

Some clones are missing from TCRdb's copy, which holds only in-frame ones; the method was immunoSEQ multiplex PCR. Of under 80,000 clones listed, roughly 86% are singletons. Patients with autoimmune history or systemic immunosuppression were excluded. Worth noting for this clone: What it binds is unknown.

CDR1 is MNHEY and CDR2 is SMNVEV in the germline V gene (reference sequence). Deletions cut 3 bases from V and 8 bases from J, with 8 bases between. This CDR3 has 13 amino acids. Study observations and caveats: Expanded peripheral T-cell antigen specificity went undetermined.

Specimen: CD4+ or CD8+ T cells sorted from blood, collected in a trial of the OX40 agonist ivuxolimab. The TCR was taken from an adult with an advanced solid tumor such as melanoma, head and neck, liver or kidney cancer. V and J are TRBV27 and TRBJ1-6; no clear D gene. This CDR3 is CASSLVWDSPLHF. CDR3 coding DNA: TGTGCCAGCAGTTTGGTATGGGATTCACCCCTCCACTTT.